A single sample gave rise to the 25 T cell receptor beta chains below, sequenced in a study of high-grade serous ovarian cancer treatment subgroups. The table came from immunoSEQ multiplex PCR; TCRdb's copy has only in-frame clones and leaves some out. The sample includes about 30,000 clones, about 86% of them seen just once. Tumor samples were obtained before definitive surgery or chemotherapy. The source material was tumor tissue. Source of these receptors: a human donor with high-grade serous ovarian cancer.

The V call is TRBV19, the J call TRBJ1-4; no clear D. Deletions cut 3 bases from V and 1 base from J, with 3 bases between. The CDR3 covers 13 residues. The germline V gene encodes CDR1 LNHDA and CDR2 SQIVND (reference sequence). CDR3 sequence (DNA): TGTGCCAGTAGTATGCGAACTAATGAAAAACTGTTTTTT. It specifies CASSMRTNEKLFF.

The CDR3 DNA sequence: TGTGCCAGCAGCCCCAGACAGAGAGCTAACTATGGCTACACCTTC. It is translated as CASSPRQRANYGYTF. The V call is TRBV5-8, the J call TRBJ1-2; D is perhaps TRBD1 (5 bases). V was clipped by 4 bases and J by 0 bases, with 13 bases between them. Germline V gene lookup returns CDR1 SGHTS and CDR2 YDEGEE. The CDR3 spans 15 residues.

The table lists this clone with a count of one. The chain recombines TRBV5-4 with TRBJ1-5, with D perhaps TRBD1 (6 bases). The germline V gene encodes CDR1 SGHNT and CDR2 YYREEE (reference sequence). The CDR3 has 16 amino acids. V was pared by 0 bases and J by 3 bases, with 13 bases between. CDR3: CASSLGGARANQPQHF. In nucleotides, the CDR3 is TGTGCCAGCAGCTTGGGGGGGGCGCGTGCCAATCAGCCCCAGCATTTT.

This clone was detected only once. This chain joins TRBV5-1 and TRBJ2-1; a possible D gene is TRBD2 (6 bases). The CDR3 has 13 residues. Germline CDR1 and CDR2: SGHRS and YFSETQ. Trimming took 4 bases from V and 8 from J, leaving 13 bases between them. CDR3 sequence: CASSMTRGYEQFF. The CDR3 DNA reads TGCGCCAGCAGCATGACTAGAGGTTATGAGCAGTTCTTC.

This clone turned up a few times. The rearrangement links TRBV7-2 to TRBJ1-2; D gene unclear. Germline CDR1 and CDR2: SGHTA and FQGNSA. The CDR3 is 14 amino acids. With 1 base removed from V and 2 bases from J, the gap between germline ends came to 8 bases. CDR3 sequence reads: CASSLEARNYGYTF. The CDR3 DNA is TGTGCCAGCAGCTTAGAGGCCAGAAACTATGGCTACACCTTC.

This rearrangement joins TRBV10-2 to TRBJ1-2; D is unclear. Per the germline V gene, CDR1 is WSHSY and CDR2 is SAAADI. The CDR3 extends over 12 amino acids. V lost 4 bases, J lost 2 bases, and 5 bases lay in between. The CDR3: CASSAGNYGYTF. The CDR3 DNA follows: TGCGCCAGCAGTGCGGGGAACTATGGCTACACCTTC.

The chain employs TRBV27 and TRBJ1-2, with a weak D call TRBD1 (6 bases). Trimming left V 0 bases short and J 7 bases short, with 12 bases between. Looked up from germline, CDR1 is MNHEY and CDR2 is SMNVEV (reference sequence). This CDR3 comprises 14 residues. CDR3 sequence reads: CASSLSGRGGGYTF. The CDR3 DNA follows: TGTGCCAGCAGTTTATCGGGCAGGGGTGGTGGCTACACCTTC.

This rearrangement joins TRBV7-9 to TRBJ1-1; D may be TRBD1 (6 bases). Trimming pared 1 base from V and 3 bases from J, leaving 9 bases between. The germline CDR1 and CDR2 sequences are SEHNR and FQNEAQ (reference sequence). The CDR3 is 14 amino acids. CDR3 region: CASSLVGGHTEAFF. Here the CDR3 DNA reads TGTGCCAGCAGCTTAGTAGGGGGTCACACTGAAGCTTTCTTT. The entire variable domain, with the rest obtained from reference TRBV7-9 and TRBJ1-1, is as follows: DTGVSQNPRHKITKRGQNVTFRCDPISEHNRLYWYRQTLGQGPEFLTYFQNEAQLEKSRLLSDRFSAERPKGSFSTLEIQRTEQGDSAMYLCASSLVGGHTEAFFGQGTRLTVV.

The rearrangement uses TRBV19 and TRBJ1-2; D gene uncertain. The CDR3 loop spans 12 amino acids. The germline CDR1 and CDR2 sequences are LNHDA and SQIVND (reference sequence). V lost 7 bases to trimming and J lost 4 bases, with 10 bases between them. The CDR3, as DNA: TGTGCCAGTACCCTAGACTCCTATGGCTACACCTTC. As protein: CASTLDSYGYTF.

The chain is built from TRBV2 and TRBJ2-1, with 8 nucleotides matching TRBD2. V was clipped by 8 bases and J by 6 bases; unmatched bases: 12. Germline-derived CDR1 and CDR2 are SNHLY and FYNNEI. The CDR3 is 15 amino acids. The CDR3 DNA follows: TGTGCCAGCGATGGTGGGAGGGCGGGGGGCAATGAGCAGTTCTTC. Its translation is CASDGGRAGGNEQFF.

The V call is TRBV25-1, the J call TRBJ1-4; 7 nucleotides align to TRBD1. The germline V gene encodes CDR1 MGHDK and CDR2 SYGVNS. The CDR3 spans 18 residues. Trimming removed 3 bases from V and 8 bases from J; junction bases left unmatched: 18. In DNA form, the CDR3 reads TGTGCCAGCAGTGATCCCTCACGCGAACAGGGGAGTGGCGAAAAACTGTTTTTT. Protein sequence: CASSDPSREQGSGEKLFF.

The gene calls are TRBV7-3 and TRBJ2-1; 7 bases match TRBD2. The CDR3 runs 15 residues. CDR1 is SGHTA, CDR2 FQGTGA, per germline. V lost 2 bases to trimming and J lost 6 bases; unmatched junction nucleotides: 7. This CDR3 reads CASSLSSGRINEQFF. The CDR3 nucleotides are TGTGCCAGCAGCTTATCTAGCGGAAGAATCAATGAGCAGTTCTTC. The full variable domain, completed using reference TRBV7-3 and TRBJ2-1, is GAGVSQTPSNKVTEKGKYVELRCDPISGHTALYWYRQSLGQGPEFLIYFQGTGAADDSGLPNDRFFAVRPEGSVSTLKIQRTERGDSAVYLCASSLSSGRINEQFFGPGTRLTVL.

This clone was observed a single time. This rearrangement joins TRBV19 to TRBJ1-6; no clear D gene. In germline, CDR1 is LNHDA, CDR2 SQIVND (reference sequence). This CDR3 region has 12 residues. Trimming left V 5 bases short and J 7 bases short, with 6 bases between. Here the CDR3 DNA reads TGTGCCAGTAGTGAAGGGAATTCACCCCTCCACTTT. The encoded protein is CASSEGNSPLHF.

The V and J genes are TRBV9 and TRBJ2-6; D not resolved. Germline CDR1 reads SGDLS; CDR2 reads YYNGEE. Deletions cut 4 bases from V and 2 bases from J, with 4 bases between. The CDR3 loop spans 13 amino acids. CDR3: CASSPTGANVLTF. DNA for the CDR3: TGTGCCAGCAGCCCGACTGGGGCCAACGTCCTGACTTTC.

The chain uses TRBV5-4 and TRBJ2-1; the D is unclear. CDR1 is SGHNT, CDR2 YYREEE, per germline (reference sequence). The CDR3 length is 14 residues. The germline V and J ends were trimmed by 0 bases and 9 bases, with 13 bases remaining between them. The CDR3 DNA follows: TGTGCCAGCAGCTTGGCCCCAGGTTCTATTGAGCAGTTCTTC. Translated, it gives CASSLAPGSIEQFF.

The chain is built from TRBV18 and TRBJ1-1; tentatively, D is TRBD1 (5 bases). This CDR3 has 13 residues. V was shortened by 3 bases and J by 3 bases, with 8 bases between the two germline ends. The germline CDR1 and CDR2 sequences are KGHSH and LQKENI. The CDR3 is CASSPGRDTEAFF. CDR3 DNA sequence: TGTGCCAGCTCACCGGGACGGGACACTGAAGCTTTCTTT.

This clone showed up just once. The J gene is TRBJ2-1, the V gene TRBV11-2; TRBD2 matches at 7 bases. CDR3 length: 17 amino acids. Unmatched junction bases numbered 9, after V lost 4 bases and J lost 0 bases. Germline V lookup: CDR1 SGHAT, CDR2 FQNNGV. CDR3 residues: CASSWGGYLSSYNEQFF. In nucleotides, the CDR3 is TGTGCCAGCAGCTGGGGGGGGTACCTGAGCTCCTACAATGAGCAGTTCTTC.

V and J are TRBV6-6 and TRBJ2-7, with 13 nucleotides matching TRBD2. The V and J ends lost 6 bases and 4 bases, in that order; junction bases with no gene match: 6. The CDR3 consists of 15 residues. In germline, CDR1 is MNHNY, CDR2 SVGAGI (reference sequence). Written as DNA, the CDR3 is TGTGCCAGCAGGCCCGGGACTAGCGGGAAATACGAGCAGTACTTC. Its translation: CASRPGTSGKYEQYF.

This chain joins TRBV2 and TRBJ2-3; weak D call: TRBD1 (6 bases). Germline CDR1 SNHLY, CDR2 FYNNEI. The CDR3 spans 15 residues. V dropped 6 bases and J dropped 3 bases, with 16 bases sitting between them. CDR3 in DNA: TGTGCCAGCAGACAGGGATTTGGGGTAACAGATACGCAGTATTTT. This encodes CASRQGFGVTDTQYF. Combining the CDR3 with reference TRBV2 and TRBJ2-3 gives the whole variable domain EPEVTQTPSHQVTQMGQEVILRCVPISNHLYFYWYRQILGQKVEFLVSFYNNEISEKSEIFDDQFSVERPDGSNFTLKIRSTKLEDSAMYFCASRQGFGVTDTQYFGPGTRLTVL.

The CDR3 is CASQTGNSYEQYF. The CDR3 DNA sequence: TGTGCCAGCCAAACAGGGAACTCCTACGAGCAGTACTTC. V usage is TRBV2 and J usage is TRBJ2-7; D is perhaps TRBD1 (6 bases). Trimming cost V 8 bases and J 0 bases, with 11 bases left between them. CDR1 and CDR2 from the germline V gene are SNHLY and FYNNEI. This CDR3 spans 13 amino acids.

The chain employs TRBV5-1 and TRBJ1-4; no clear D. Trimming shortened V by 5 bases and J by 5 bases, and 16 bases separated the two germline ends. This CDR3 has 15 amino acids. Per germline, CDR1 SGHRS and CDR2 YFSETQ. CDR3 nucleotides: TGCGCCAGCAGATTAAATCCGGCGTTAAATGAAAAACTGTTTTTT. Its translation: CASRLNPALNEKLFF. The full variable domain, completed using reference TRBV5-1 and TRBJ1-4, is KAGVTQTPRYLIKTRGQQVTLSCSPISGHRSVSWYQQTPGQGLQFLFEYFSETQRNKGNFPGRFSGRQFSNSRSEMNVSTLELGDSALYLCASRLNPALNEKLFFGSGTQLSVL.

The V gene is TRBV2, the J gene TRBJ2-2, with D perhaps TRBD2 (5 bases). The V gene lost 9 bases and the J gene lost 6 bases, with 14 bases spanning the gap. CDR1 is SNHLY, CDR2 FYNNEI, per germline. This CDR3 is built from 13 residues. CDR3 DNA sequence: TGTGCCAGTCTCGGAACGGAGGCCGGGGAGCTGTTTTTT. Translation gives CASLGTEAGELFF.

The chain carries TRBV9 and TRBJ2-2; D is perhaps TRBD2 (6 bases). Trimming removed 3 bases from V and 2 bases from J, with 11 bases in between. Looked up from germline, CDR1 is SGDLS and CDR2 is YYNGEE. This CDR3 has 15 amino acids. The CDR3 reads CASSGGTANTGELFF. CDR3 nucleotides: TGTGCCAGCAGCGGCGGGACGGCCAACACCGGGGAGCTGTTTTTT.

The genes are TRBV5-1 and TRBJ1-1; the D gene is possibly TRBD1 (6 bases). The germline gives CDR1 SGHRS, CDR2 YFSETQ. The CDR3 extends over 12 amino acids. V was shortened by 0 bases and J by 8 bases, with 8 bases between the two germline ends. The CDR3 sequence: CASSLAGQEAFF. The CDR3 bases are TGCGCCAGCAGCTTGGCCGGACAGGAAGCTTTCTTT.

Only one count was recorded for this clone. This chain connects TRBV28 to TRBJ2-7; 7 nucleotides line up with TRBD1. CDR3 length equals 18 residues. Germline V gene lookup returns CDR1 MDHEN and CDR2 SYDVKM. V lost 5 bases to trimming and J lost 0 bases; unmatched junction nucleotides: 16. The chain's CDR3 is CASSPRDRDSRISYEQYF. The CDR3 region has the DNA TGTGCCAGCAGTCCGAGAGACCGGGACAGCCGAATCTCCTACGAGCAGTACTTC.